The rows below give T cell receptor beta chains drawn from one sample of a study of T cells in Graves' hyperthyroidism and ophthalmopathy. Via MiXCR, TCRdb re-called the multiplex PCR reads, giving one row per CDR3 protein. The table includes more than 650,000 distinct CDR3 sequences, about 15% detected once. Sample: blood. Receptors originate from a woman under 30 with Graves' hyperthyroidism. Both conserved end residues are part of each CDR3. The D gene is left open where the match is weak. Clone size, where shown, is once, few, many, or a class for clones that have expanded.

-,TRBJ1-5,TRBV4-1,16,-,TGCGCCAGCAGCCAAGGTCCCATGGATAGCAATCAGCCCCAGCATTTT,CASSQGPMDSNQPQHF
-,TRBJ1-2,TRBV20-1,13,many,TGCAGTGCTAGGATTCGGACAGACGATGGCTACACCTTC,CSARIRTDDGYTF
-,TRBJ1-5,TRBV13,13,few,TGTGCCAGCAGCTTAGGCATTTATCAGCCCCAGCATTTT,CASSLGIYQPQHF
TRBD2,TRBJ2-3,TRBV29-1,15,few,TGCAGCGTCCTAGCGGGAGGGCCTTCGAGAGATACGCAGTATTTT,CSVLAGGPSRDTQYF
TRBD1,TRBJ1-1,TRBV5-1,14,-,TGCGCCAGCAGCCTTCGGACAGGGACCCCCCGGGCTTTCTTT,CASSLRTGTPRAFF
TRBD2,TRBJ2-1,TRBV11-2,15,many,TGTGCCAGCAGCTTAGCTAGCGGGAGGGGAAATGAGCAGTTCTTC,CASSLASGRGNEQFF
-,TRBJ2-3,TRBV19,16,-,TGTGCCAGTAGTTCCCATGCTGCGAGTAGAGGTGATACGCAGTATTTT,CASSSHAASRGDTQYF
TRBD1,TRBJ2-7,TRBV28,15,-,TGTGCCAGCAGGACCACCGGGACAGCCAGTTACGAGCAGTACTTC,CASRTTGTASYEQYF
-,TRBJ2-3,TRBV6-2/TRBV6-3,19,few,TGTGCCAGCAGCTCTACAACGGACGGGTCAAAGGGGGACACAGATACGCAGTATTTT,CASSSTTDGSKGDTDTQYF
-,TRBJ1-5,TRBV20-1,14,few,TGCAGTGCTAGAGGGGGGCTTAGCAATCAGCCCCAGCATTTT,CSARGGLSNQPQHF
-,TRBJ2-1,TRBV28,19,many,TGTGCCAGCAGTTTATCTCTCAGGCCCATGGAAAACTCCTACAATGAGCAGTTCTTC,CASSLSLRPMENSYNEQFF
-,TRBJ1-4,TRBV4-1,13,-,TGCGCCAGCAGCCAAGGGACAACTGAAAAACTGTTTTTT,CASSQGTTEKLFF
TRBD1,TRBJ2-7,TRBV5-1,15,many,TGCGCCAGCAGTCCGTCCCGGACAGGTACCTACGAGCAGTACTTC,CASSPSRTGTYEQYF
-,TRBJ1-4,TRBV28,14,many,TGTGCCAGCAGGGATTGGGATTCTAATGAAAAACTGTTTTTT,CASRDWDSNEKLFF
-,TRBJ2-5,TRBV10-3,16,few,TGTGCCATCAGTGAGTCAGGGAAGGGGCCGGGAGAGACCCAGTACTTC,CAISESGKGPGETQYF
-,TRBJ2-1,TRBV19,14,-,TGTGCCAGTAGCCCCCAATGGGCGTTTGGAGAGCAGTTCTTC,CASSPQWAFGEQFF
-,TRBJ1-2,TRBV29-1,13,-,TGCAGCGTCCCCCCCTCGGGGGACTATGGCTACACCTTC,CSVPPSGDYGYTF
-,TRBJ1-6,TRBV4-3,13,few,TGCGCCAGCAGCAGGGTAGGGAATTCACCCCTCCACTTT,CASSRVGNSPLHF